Below are 10 T cell receptor beta chains sequenced from a single sample in a study of regulatory and conventional T cells in RAG deficiency (dated by TCRdb to 2015 to 2018). Libraries were built with the immunoSEQ multiplex PCR assay. TCRdb took over this immuneACCESS table, retaining in-frame rearrangements with V and J assigned. Such tables are incomplete; in checked studies, under half of the missing clones stem from an unresolved V gene, and the remainder is unexplained. The sample table lists some 35,000 clones, 76% of them with a count of one. The ten most abundant clones make up 3.4% of the sample. Before genomic DNA extraction, conventional CD4+ T cells were isolated from blood as CD25-low CD127-high cells. These data were likewise used in another study, on regulatory T cells. As described in the second report: For the multiplex PCR, 52 forward TRBV primers and 13 reverse TRBJ primers were used, and amplification bias was corrected with both assay-based and computational methods.

Sequencing used CD4+ effector T cells sorted from blood. The receptors originated from a human donor in good health.

This clone was counted only a few times. This chain uses TRBV5-1 with TRBJ2-1; no firm D call. CDR3 size: 12 residues. V dropped 7 bases and J dropped 10 bases, with 15 bases sitting between them. Germline CDR1 SGHRS, CDR2 YFSETQ. CDR3: CASRHEVEEQFF. CDR3 DNA sequence: TGCGCCAGCCGACACGAAGTAGAAGAGCAGTTCTTC.

The chain is built from TRBV5-1 and TRBJ2-3; TRBD1 matches at 8 bases. V gave up 1 base and J gave up 3 bases; unmatched junction bases: 1. CDR1 is SGHRS, CDR2 YFSETQ, per germline. This CDR3 spans 14 amino acids. CDR3 bases: TGCGCCAGCAGCTTGAGACAGGGGACAGATACGCAGTATTTT. Protein sequence: CASSLRQGTDTQYF.

This chain links TRBV28 with TRBJ1-2, with D perhaps matching TRBD1 (5 bases). The germline CDR1 and CDR2 sequences are MDHEN and SYDVKM. The CDR3 runs 14 residues. V gave up 7 bases and J gave up 6 bases, with 18 bases separating them. CDR3 sequence: CASTLTYRPNGYTF. DNA for the CDR3: TGTGCCAGCACCCTCACTTACAGGCCAAATGGCTACACCTTC.

This chain links TRBV11-2 with TRBJ1-2; the D gene is possibly TRBD1 (6 bases). This CDR3 is 15 amino acids long. Trimming took off 4 bases at V and 2 bases at J, with 14 bases between the two ends. Per the germline V gene, CDR1 is SGHAT and CDR2 is FQNNGV. In nucleotides, the CDR3 is TGTGCCAGCAGCTCATCTAGGGGGGGGAACTATGGCTACACCTTC. It specifies CASSSSRGGNYGYTF.

The CDR3 coding sequence is TGTGCCAGCAGCCCGCCCGGACAGGGGGCTATGGAGACCCAGTACTTC. It specifies CASSPPGQGAMETQYF. This chain links TRBV5-4 with TRBJ2-5; 11 bases agree with TRBD1. Looked up from germline, CDR1 is SGHNT and CDR2 is YYREEE (reference sequence). Trimming at V came to 4 bases and at J to 5 bases, leaving 10 bases not matched to a gene. The CDR3 covers 16 residues.

This clone was counted only a few times. The V and J genes are TRBV7-9 and TRBJ1-5; possible D gene TRBD1, 5 bases. Germline V lookup: CDR1 SEHNR, CDR2 FQNEAQ (reference sequence). The V end lost 1 base, the J end lost 3 bases, and 7 bases lay between the germline ends. This CDR3 has 14 amino acids. In nucleotides, the CDR3 is TGTGCCAGCAGCTTAGGGGGACCCAATCAGCCCCAGCATTTT. This sequence encodes CASSLGGPNQPQHF.

V and J are TRBV11-1 and TRBJ1-2, with D unresolved. Germline CDR1 is SGHAT and CDR2 is FQDESV (reference sequence). This CDR3 has 11 residues. V was cut by 5 bases and J by 8 bases, with 9 bases left in between. For the CDR3, the DNA is TGTGCCAGCAGCCAGCGACGAGGCTACACCTTC. Its protein is CASSQRRGYTF.

The gene calls are TRBV6-5 and TRBJ1-1, with unresolved D. The germline V gene has CDR1 MNHEY and CDR2 SVGAGI. This CDR3 contains 14 residues. Trimming stripped 0 bases from V and 10 bases from J, with 15 bases between. The CDR3 spells CASSYSRRTLGAFF. CDR3 nucleotides: TGTGCCAGCAGTTACTCGAGGCGCACTTTGGGAGCTTTCTTT.

This clone was seen once. This chain uses TRBV7-6 with TRBJ2-5; 10 nucleotides align to TRBD2. This CDR3 spans 16 amino acids. Trimming at V came to 1 base and at J to 1 base, leaving 3 bases not matched to a gene. Germline-derived CDR1 and CDR2 are SGHVS and FNYEAQ. CDR3 nucleotides: TGTGCCAGCAGCTTAGGTCCTAGCGGGGGCCAAGAGACCCAGTACTTC. It codes for CASSLGPSGGQETQYF.

This sequence joins TRBV6-5 and TRBJ2-7; 7 nucleotides agree with TRBD1. The J segment lost 7 bases and the V segment lost 2 bases, leaving 14 bases of the junction unmatched. Germline V gives CDR1 MNHEY, CDR2 SVGAGI. The CDR3 spans 16 residues. This CDR3 reads CASSYRPGQPLGEQYF. The CDR3 region has the DNA TGTGCCAGCAGTTACCGCCCGGGACAGCCACTAGGGGAGCAGTACTTC.